This is a list of T cell receptor beta chains from one sample in a study of blood T cell repertoires in COVID-19. Assay used: immunoSEQ multiplex PCR; TCRdb lists only in-frame clones, some missing. Of about 220,000 clones in the sample, roughly nine tenths are singletons; the top ten hold approximately 3.5%. Sequences were obtained from PBMCs or T cells enriched from blood (not recorded which). These TCRs come from a woman in her late teens or twenties in a cohort exposed to, infected with or recovered from COVID-19 (not recorded which). Each CDR3 is given with its conserved first and last residue. D genes are given only for firm matches. Rows may omit the clone size; those that give it use once, few, many or a size class.

>TRBJ2-3|NA|NA|TRBV6-5
CASSLAPSTDTQYF
TGTGCCAGCAGTTTAGCGCCTAGCACAGATACGCAGTATTTT
>TRBJ1-1|NA|NA|TRBV19
CASSATVRGTRAEAFF
TGTGCCAGTAGTGCCACCGTACGGGGGACCCGCGCTGAAGCTTTCTTT
>TRBJ2-3|NA|TRBD1|TRBV9
CASSVEGQGADTQYF
TGTGCCAGCAGCGTAGAAGGACAGGGGGCTGACACGCAGTATTTT
>TRBJ2-1|NA|NA|TRBV24-1
CATSDFSSAHEQFF
TGTGCCACCAGTGATTTTTCTAGCGCCCATGAGCAGTTCTTC
>TRBJ1-1|NA|NA|TRBV13
CASSSTGYLNTEAFF
TGTGCCAGCAGCTCGACAGGCTATTTGAACACTGAAGCTTTCTTT
>TRBJ2-7|NA|TRBD1|TRBV6-5
CASWDRVDEQYF
TGTGCCAGCTGGGACAGGGTGGACGAGCAGTACTTC
>TRBJ1-1|NA|NA|TRBV11-3
CASSSGGAGEAFF
TGTGCCAGCAGCTCCGGGGGAGCGGGTGAAGCTTTCTTT
>TRBJ1-6|NA|TRBD1|TRBV6-5
CATRTGPNSPLHF
TGTGCCACCCGGACAGGTCCTAATTCACCCCTCCACTTT
>TRBJ1-2|once|NA|TRBV9
CASSPGGGGPYGYTF
TGTGCCAGCAGCCCAGGCGGGGGCGGACCCTATGGCTACACCTTC
>TRBJ1-5|NA|NA|TRBV4-2
CASSQDQQPQHF
TGTGCCAGCAGCCAAGATCAGCAGCCCCAGCATTTT
>TRBJ2-1|NA|NA|TRBV21-1
CASSTRTGVPLIYNEQFF
TGTGCCAGCAGCACTAGGACAGGGGTCCCCCTTATCTACAATGAGCAGTTCTTC
>TRBJ2-3|NA|TRBD2|TRBV6-4
CASSDSTPGGTDTQYF
TGTGCCAGCAGTGACTCGACTCCGGGAGGGACAGATACGCAGTATTTT
>TRBJ1-2|NA|NA|TRBV6-1
CASSERGSGAGGYTF
TGTGCCAGCAGTGAGCGGGGGTCAGGGGCAGGCGGCTACACCTTC
>TRBJ1-2|NA|TRBD1|TRBV9
CASSVGTTGVYGYTF
TGTGCCAGCAGCGTGGGAACGACAGGGGTCTATGGCTACACCTTC
>TRBJ1-2|NA|TRBD1|TRBV18
CASSPLRQGLDGYTF
TGTGCCAGCTCCCCCCTGCGACAGGGGCTCGATGGCTACACCTTC
>TRBJ2-7|NA|NA|TRBV11-2
CASSLSDGTYEQYF
TGTGCCAGCAGCTTGTCGGACGGGACCTACGAGCAGTACTTC
>TRBJ1-3|NA|NA|TRBV6-5
CASSRRPGSGNTIYF
TGTGCCAGCAGCCGACGCCCCGGGTCGGGAAACACCATATATTTT
>TRBJ1-5|NA|NA|TRBV18
CASSPREDQPQHF
TGTGCCAGCTCACCCAGGGAGGATCAGCCCCAGCATTTT